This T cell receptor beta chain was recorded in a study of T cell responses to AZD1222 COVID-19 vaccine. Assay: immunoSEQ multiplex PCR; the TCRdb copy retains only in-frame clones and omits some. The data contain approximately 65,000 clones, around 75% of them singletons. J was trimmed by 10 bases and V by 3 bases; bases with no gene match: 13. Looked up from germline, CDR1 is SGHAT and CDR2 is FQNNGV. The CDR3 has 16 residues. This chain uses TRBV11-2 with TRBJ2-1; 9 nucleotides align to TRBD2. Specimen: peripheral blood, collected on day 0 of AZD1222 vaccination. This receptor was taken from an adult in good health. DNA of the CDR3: TGTGCCAGCAGCTTGTTTGAGAGCGGGGGGTTTTTGGAGCAGTTCTTC. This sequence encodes CASSLFESGGFLEQFF.